This T cell receptor (beta chain) was identified during a study of blood T cell repertoires in COVID-19. Study background: Acute and convalescent COVID-19 specimens originated in the United States, Italy and Spain.

Original processing notes: Nucleated cell counts were estimated from reference gene primer amplification. Produced via immunoSEQ multiplex PCR; TCRdb's table is partial and in-frame only. V and J calls plus clone size are reproduced from that table; the DNA served to infer D and trimming. The sample has roughly 200,000 clones; less than 85% are singletons. Individuals drawn from approximately 26 US areas were roughly 18 to 100 years old. Participants' own reports of clinical history determined their cohort assignment. The sample taken for sequencing was PBMCs or T cells enriched from blood (not recorded which). The TCR comes from a woman aged 55 to 70 with acute COVID-19.

The CDR3 loop is CASSQDIRRGNNEQFF. For the CDR3, the DNA is TGCGCCAGCAGCCAAGATATTCGGCGGGGGAACAATGAGCAGTTCTTC. The chain uses TRBV4-3 and TRBJ2-1, with 7 nucleotides matching TRBD2. Germline-derived CDR1 and CDR2 are LGHNA and YSLEER. V trimming: 0 bases; J trimming: 5 bases; junction bases outside the gene matches: 7. The length of the CDR3 is 16 residues.